This is a list of T cell receptor beta chains from one sample in a study of T-cell memory formation after mild COVID-19. One entry per CDR3 protein results from TCRdb running MiXCR on the 5' RACE reads. The table lists hundreds of thousands of distinct CDR3 sequences, roughly 19% of them singletons, with roughly 21% in the top ten. Sequencing input: PBMCs or a T cell subset sorted from them (not recorded which). These receptors were taken from a man between 18 and 35 years old who had mild COVID-19 (a few samples of this study predate the infection). Cell type and time point are not known. Both conserved end residues are part of each CDR3. D genes are given only for firm matches. Clone size, where shown, is once, few, many, or a class for clones that have expanded.

j_call | clone_size | d_call | cdr3_length | v_call | cdr3_nt | cdr3_aa
TRBJ1-3 | - | - | 15 | TRBV12-3/TRBV12-4 | TGTGCCAGCACCAACTACCGGGACCTTGGAAACACCATATATTTT | CASTNYRDLGNTIYF
TRBJ2-1 | - | TRBD1 | 13 | TRBV29-1 | TGCAGCGTTGACCTGACAGGGGTCGGTGAGCAGTTCTTC | CSVDLTGVGEQFF
TRBJ1-6 | many | - | 15 | TRBV28 | TGTGCCAGCACTCGAGGGGGCTCCTATAATTCACCCCTCCACTTT | CASTRGGSYNSPLHF
TRBJ2-2 | - | TRBD1 | 19 | TRBV7-6 | TGTGCCAGCAGCTTAGCGTTCCCGGGACAGGGCTGGGGGACCGGGGAGCTGTTTTTT | CASSLAFPGQGWGTGELFF
TRBJ2-5 | - | - | 14 | TRBV3-1 | TGTGCCAGCAGCCAATTTGGCAGTCAAGAGACCCAGTACTTC | CASSQFGSQETQYF
TRBJ1-2 | - | - | 13 | TRBV25-1 | TGTGCCAGCAGTATTCCGGGGAGCTATGGCTACACCTTC | CASSIPGSYGYTF
TRBJ1-1 | few | TRBD1 | 13 | TRBV10-3 | TGTGCCACTACGACAGGGGGTCCCACTGAAGCTTTCTTT | CATTTGGPTEAFF
TRBJ2-1 | few | TRBD2 | 16 | TRBV4-1 | TGCGCCAGCAGCCAATCGCGGGGGGGCCTCTACAATGAGCAGTTCTTC | CASSQSRGGLYNEQFF
TRBJ2-7 | - | TRBD1 | 16 | TRBV10-3 | TGTGCCATCAGTGTAAGATCCGGGACAGGGGTAGACGAGCAGTACTTC | CAISVRSGTGVDEQYF
TRBJ1-1 | few | TRBD1 | 13 | TRBV10-3 | TGTGCCACAAAAACAGGGGGGAACACTGAAGCTTTCTTT | CATKTGGNTEAFF
TRBJ2-1 | - | TRBD2 | 17 | TRBV5-1 | TGCGCCAGCAGCTTCCGGGCGGGGGGGCCCGGAGGCAATGAGCAGTTCTTC | CASSFRAGGPGGNEQFF
TRBJ2-5 | few | TRBD2 | 15 | TRBV12-3/TRBV12-4 | TGTGCCAGCACCTGGAGCGGGAGAGCTCAAGAGACCCAGTACTTC | CASTWSGRAQETQYF
TRBJ1-5 | few | - | 18 | TRBV7-3 | TGTGCCAGCAGCTTAAGTTATAGAACAGGTTATAGCAATCAGCCCCAGCATTTT | CASSLSYRTGYSNQPQHF
TRBJ1-2 | - | - | 15 | TRBV5-1 | TGCGCCAGCAGCTTGGTCCCCTCCACCCAAGGTGGCTACACCTTC | CASSLVPSTQGGYTF
TRBJ1-2 | few | - | 16 | TRBV4-3 | TGCGCCAGCAGCCAAGAAGGGCTACAGGGAGCCTATGGCTACACCTTC | CASSQEGLQGAYGYTF
TRBJ2-3 | once | - | 16 | TRBV29-1 | TGCAGCGTTTCATTCGGGGCTGCCCTGGGCACAGATACGCAGTATTTT | CSVSFGAALGTDTQYF
TRBJ2-4 | few | - | 13 | TRBV5-1 | TGCGCCAGCAGCTTGGACAGGCAAAACATTCAGTACTTC | CASSLDRQNIQYF
TRBJ2-2 | few | TRBD2 | 18 | TRBV7-6 | TGTGCCAGCAGCATCAATAGCGGGGGCGCCTATGGAACCGGGGAGCTGTTTTTT | CASSINSGGAYGTGELFF
TRBJ2-1 | few | TRBD2 | 15 | TRBV5-1 | TGCGCCACAGAAAAAACGGGGGGGCCGGTCGATGAGCAGTTCTTC | CATEKTGGPVDEQFF
TRBJ2-1 | - | - | 16 | TRBV10-3 | TGTGCCATCAGTGTCTCTCCTGGACGGGATTACAATGAGCAGTTCTTC | CAISVSPGRDYNEQFF
TRBJ1-1 | few | - | 16 | TRBV14 | TGTGCCAGCAGCATACGGGGGTCAATGCTTAATCCTGAAGCTTTCTTT | CASSIRGSMLNPEAFF
TRBJ2-7 | few | - | 14 | TRBV25-1 | TGTGCCAGCAGTGACAACAGGGTATCCTACGAGCAGTACTTC | CASSDNRVSYEQYF
TRBJ2-5 | - | - | 15 | TRBV4-1 | TGCGCCAGCAGCAAGAGATGGCTCCCATGGGAGACCCAGTACTTC | CASSKRWLPWETQYF
TRBJ1-1 | few | - | 13 | TRBV7-2 | TGTGCCAGCAGCCCCAGTCGGGGGCAAGAAGCTTTCTTT | CASSPSRGQEAFF
TRBJ2-1 | - | TRBD2 | 15 | TRBV20-1 | TGCAGTGCTAGAGACGCCGGGACTAGCAGGTCCGAGCAGTTCTTC | CSARDAGTSRSEQFF
TRBJ2-3 | few | TRBD2 | 21 | TRBV9 | TGTGCCAGCAGCGTGAGTACCGGGACTAGCGGGCCTCCACTCAGCACAGATACGCAGTATTTT | CASSVSTGTSGPPLSTDTQYF
TRBJ2-2 | few | - | 14 | TRBV4-3 | TGCGCCAGCAGCTTTGTGGGTCACACCGGGGAGCTGTTTTTT | CASSFVGHTGELFF
TRBJ2-7 | - | TRBD1 | 12 | TRBV20-1 | TGCAGTGCTAGCGGACAGGGGTACGAGCAGTACTTC | CSASGQGYEQYF
TRBJ1-2 | - | - | 15 | TRBV7-8 | TGTGCCAGCAGCCCAATGGGCCGAATTTCCTATGGCTACACCTTC | CASSPMGRISYGYTF
TRBJ1-6 | - | TRBD1 | 16 | TRBV18 | TGTGCCAGCTCACCTAGAGGAGCAGGGGGAAATTCACCCCTCCACTTT | CASSPRGAGGNSPLHF
TRBJ1-6 | - | - | 13 | TRBV29-1 | TGCAGCGTTCAAAGCTCCTATAATTCACCCCTCCACTTT | CSVQSSYNSPLHF
TRBJ2-7 | - | - | 13 | TRBV4-1 | TGCGCCAGCAGCCACCAGGGATCCTACGAGCAGTACTTC | CASSHQGSYEQYF
TRBJ1-2 | - | - | 17 | TRBV7-2 | TGTGCCAGCAGCTTAGCAGTTTATGCCAGGAAAAACTATGGCTACACCTTC | CASSLAVYARKNYGYTF
TRBJ1-6 | - | - | 15 | TRBV10-3 | TGTGCCATCTCCCCAAGGGAAAGGAATAATTCACCCCTCCACTTT | CAISPRERNNSPLHF
TRBJ2-2 | few | TRBD2 | 15 | TRBV6-2/TRBV6-3 | TGTGCCAGCAGTGGGACTAGCTCGGACACCGGGGAGCTGTTTTTT | CASSGTSSDTGELFF
TRBJ2-7 | - | TRBD2 | 15 | TRBV7-2 | TGTGCCAGCAGCCAGGCGGGGGGCCCTCTCCCCGAGCAGTACTTC | CASSQAGGPLPEQYF
TRBJ1-4 | - | - | 13 | TRBV29-1 | TGCAGCGGGGTTCTGGGGGCTAATGAAAAACTGTTTTTT | CSGVLGANEKLFF
TRBJ1-1 | many | - | 12 | TRBV7-9 | TGTGCCAGCAGAGAGAGGGACACTGAAGCTTTCTTT | CASRERDTEAFF
TRBJ2-1 | - | TRBD2 | 15 | TRBV14 | TGTGCCAGCAGCCAAGGGCGGGGGTTCTACAATGAGCAGTTCTTC | CASSQGRGFYNEQFF
TRBJ2-7 | - | TRBD2 | 15 | TRBV7-2 | TGTGCCAGCAGCTTCTTAGCGGGGGGGACCTACGAGCAGTACTTC | CASSFLAGGTYEQYF
TRBJ2-7 | few | TRBD1 | 15 | TRBV10-3 | TGTGCCATCACACAGGGACAGACCTCTGTTTTCGAGCAGTACTTC | CAITQGQTSVFEQYF
TRBJ2-3 | few | TRBD1 | 17 | TRBV5-1 | TGCGCCAGCAGCTTTGCCCCCGGGACAGGAGGAACAGATACGCAGTATTTT | CASSFAPGTGGTDTQYF
TRBJ2-7 | - | TRBD2 | 16 | TRBV4-1 | TGCGCCAGCAGCCAAGAGGGGCTAGCGGTAGCCTACGAGCAGTACTTC | CASSQEGLAVAYEQYF
TRBJ1-2 | few | - | 9 | TRBV27 | TGTGCCAGCACAGGTGGCTACACCTTC | CASTGGYTF
TRBJ1-2 | - | - | 13 | TRBV12-3/TRBV12-4 | TGTGCCAGCAGCCTCCGGGGGGTTGGTGGCTACACCTTC | CASSLRGVGGYTF
TRBJ2-3 | few | - | 13 | TRBV6-5 | TGTGCCAGCACGTACCAGGGCACAGATACGCAGTATTTT | CASTYQGTDTQYF
TRBJ1-3 | - | - | 16 | TRBV7-9 | TGTGCCAGCAGCTCGAGACAGAGCTACTCTGGAAACACCATATATTTT | CASSSRQSYSGNTIYF
TRBJ2-3 | - | TRBD2 | 13 | TRBV20-1 | TGCAGTGCAGCAACTAGCGGAGTAGATACGCAGTATTTT | CSAATSGVDTQYF
TRBJ2-5 | - | - | 14 | TRBV5-1 | TGCGCCAGCAGCAGAAAGGACGCGTGGGAGACCCAGTACTTC | CASSRKDAWETQYF